This passage covers 27 T cell receptor beta chains from one sample sequenced in a study of cytomegalovirus exposure and HLA in healthy donors. The PCR ran on 60 Vbeta and 13 Jbeta primers. The assay was immunoSEQ multiplex PCR, and TCRdb's table has in-frame clones only and misses some. The data contain 130,000 or so clones, around 82% of them singletons. Sequencing was done on a sample of PBMCs. These TCRs come from a man younger than 35 in good health and CMV-seropositive.

The V call is TRBV6-5, the J call TRBJ1-1; 7 bases agree with TRBD1. The V gene's germline CDR1 is MNHEY and CDR2 SVGAGI. The junction had 12 bases not matched to a gene; V was cut back by 2 bases and J by 6 bases. The CDR3 loop spans 16 amino acids. The CDR3 bases are TGTGCCAGCAGTTACCGTGGGGGTCAGGGGGTGGCTGAAGCTTTCTTT. Encoded protein: CASSYRGGQGVAEAFF.

This chain connects TRBV28 to TRBJ2-7; tentatively, D is TRBD2 (6 bases). The CDR3 spans 16 residues. V gave up 4 bases and J gave up 5 bases, with 21 bases separating them. Germline V gene sequence: CDR1 MDHEN, CDR2 SYDVKM. CDR3 nucleotides: TGTGCCAGCAGTTCCCCGGACTACTTCGGGCGCAACGAGCAGTACTTC. It is translated as CASSSPDYFGRNEQYF.

The chain links TRBV19 to TRBJ2-2; D is unclear. Trimming left V 5 bases short and J 2 bases short, with 3 bases between. The CDR3 contains 12 residues. CDR1 and CDR2 from the germline V gene are LNHDA and SQIVND (reference sequence). The DNA for the CDR3 is TGTGCCAGTAGTCTTAACACCGGGGAGCTGTTTTTT. It is translated as CASSLNTGELFF.

The chain joins TRBV5-1 to TRBJ2-7; 7 nucleotides line up with TRBD1. V dropped 4 bases and J dropped 1; count of bases not matched to a gene: 5. Germline-derived CDR1 and CDR2 are SGHRS and YFSETQ. The CDR3 length is 14 residues. The CDR3 bases are TGCGCCAGCAGCCTCGGGACAGAATCCTACGAGCAGTACTTC. It codes for CASSLGTESYEQYF. Together with reference TRBV5-1 and TRBJ2-7, the CDR3 gives the full variable domain: KAGVTQTPRYLIKTRGQQVTLSCSPISGHRSVSWYQQTPGQGLQFLFEYFSETQRNKGNFPGRFSGRQFSNSRSEMNVSTLELGDSALYLCASSLGTESYEQYFGPGTRLTVT.

The chain employs TRBV6-5 and TRBJ2-1; D is perhaps TRBD2 (6 bases). Germline V CDR1 and CDR2: MNHEY, SVGAGI. The CDR3 consists of 16 residues. V was shortened by 0 bases and J by 2 bases, with 11 bases between the two germline ends. The CDR3 here is CASSYSSGGAYNEQFF. The DNA for the CDR3 is TGTGCCAGCAGTTACTCTAGCGGTGGGGCCTACAATGAGCAGTTCTTC.

Only a few counts were recorded for this clone. This rearrangement joins TRBV7-6 to TRBJ2-1; D ambiguous. Trimming shortened V by 4 bases and J by 5 bases, and 9 bases separated the two germline ends. Germline V lookup: CDR1 SGHVS, CDR2 FNYEAQ. This CDR3 is built from 13 residues. This chain's CDR3 is CASSYSGNNEQFF. CDR3 bases: TGTGCCAGCAGCTATTCAGGCAACAATGAGCAGTTCTTC. Full variable domain (missing parts from reference TRBV7-6 and TRBJ2-1): GAGVSQSPRYKVTKRGQDVALRCDPISGHVSLYWYRQALGQGPEFLTYFNYEAQQDKSGLPNDRFSAERPEGSISTLTIQRTEQRDSAMYRCASSYSGNNEQFFGPGTRLTVL.

Points on this clone: The same CDR3 is also encoded by other DNA sequences in this sample. The V and J genes are TRBV2 and TRBJ1-5, with 7 bases aligning to TRBD1. Germline V gene lookup returns CDR1 SNHLY and CDR2 FYNNEI. V lost 6 bases, J lost 2 bases, and 4 bases stayed unmatched. The CDR3 contains 14 residues. The CDR3 bases are TGTGCCAGCAGAGCCGGACAGGGCAATCAGCCCCAGCATTTT. As protein: CASRAGQGNQPQHF.

In DNA, the CDR3 is TGTGCCAGCAGACTAGCGGTCTCCTACAATGAGCAGTTCTTC. It is translated as CASRLAVSYNEQFF. The chain links TRBV27 to TRBJ2-1; 8 nucleotides align to TRBD2. J was trimmed by 0 bases and V by 6 bases; bases with no gene match: 1. Germline-derived CDR1 and CDR2 are MNHEY and SMNVEV (reference sequence). This CDR3 spans 14 amino acids.

The chain combines TRBV2 with TRBJ2-1, with TRBD2 matching over 11 bases. Trimming took 4 bases from V and 10 from J; bases not matched to a gene: 6. There are 14 residues in the CDR3. The germline gives CDR1 SNHLY, CDR2 FYNNEI. The CDR3 bases are TGTGCCAGCAGTGGACTAGCGGGAACGGGAGAGCAGTTCTTC. It codes for CASSGLAGTGEQFF.

The rearrangement links TRBV2 to TRBJ1-1, with TRBD1 matching over 7 bases. V shed 3 bases and J 8 bases; nucleotides not matched to a gene: 12. This CDR3 comprises 15 residues. Germline lookup yields CDR1 SNHLY and CDR2 FYNNEI. The CDR3 bases are TGTGCCAGCAGTGACACCCCACAGGGGATTGTGGAAGCTTTCTTT. Its protein is CASSDTPQGIVEAFF.

The CDR3 nucleotides are TGTGCCAGCAGGGATTGGACTAGCGGGAGCCCCGGGGAGCTGTTTTTT. Translating it yields CASRDWTSGSPGELFF. The V gene is TRBV28, the J gene TRBJ2-2; 13 bases are a match to TRBD2. The CDR3 extends over 16 amino acids. V was pared by 6 bases and J by 6 bases, with 7 bases of the junction left unmatched. Germline V gene sequence: CDR1 MDHEN, CDR2 SYDVKM.

The V and J genes are TRBV6-1 and TRBJ2-5, with D possibly matching TRBD2 (5 bases). Germline V CDR1 and CDR2: MNHNS, SASEGT. V gave up 4 bases and J gave up 5 bases, with 14 bases separating them. This CDR3 has 14 amino acids. The CDR3 is CASSVVTRRETQYF. CDR3 coding DNA: TGTGCCAGCAGTGTTGTAACACGGAGGGAGACCCAGTACTTC.

The rearrangement uses TRBV2 and TRBJ1-2; the match to TRBD1 covers 8 bases. The CDR3 runs 13 residues. CDR1 is SNHLY and CDR2 is FYNNEI in the germline V gene. J was trimmed by 4 bases and V by 6 bases; bases with no gene match: 4. CDR3 in amino acids: CASRLQGGYGYTF. The CDR3 DNA reads as TGTGCCAGCAGGCTACAGGGGGGCTATGGCTACACCTTC.

This sequence joins TRBV10-1 and TRBJ2-7, with a possible D match to TRBD2 (5 bases). The CDR3 is 14 residues long. V gave up 0 bases and J gave up 2 bases, with 8 bases separating them. Per the germline V gene, CDR1 is WNHNN and CDR2 is SYGVQD (reference sequence). CDR3 amino acids: CASSESGGPYEQYF. CDR3 bases: TGCGCCAGCAGTGAGTCGGGCGGGCCCTACGAGCAGTACTTC.

The rearrangement uses TRBV27 and TRBJ2-7, with D perhaps TRBD2 (5 bases). The V gene lost 2 bases and the J gene lost 2 bases, with 13 bases spanning the gap. The CDR3 has 15 residues. Germline CDR1 reads MNHEY; CDR2 reads SMNVEV (reference sequence). The CDR3 reads CASSLAGGQAYEQYF. The CDR3 DNA reads TGTGCCAGCAGTTTAGCGGGTGGGCAAGCCTACGAGCAGTACTTC.

J is TRBJ1-2 and V is TRBV5-6, with 8 bases fitting TRBD1. This CDR3 comprises 15 residues. Per the germline V gene, CDR1 is SGHDT and CDR2 is YYEEEE. V dropped 2 bases and J dropped 8; count of bases not matched to a gene: 11. The CDR3 bases are TGTGCCAGCAGCTTACATCTTGGACAGGGACTGGGCTACACCTTC. This sequence encodes CASSLHLGQGLGYTF.

The V gene is TRBV27, the J gene TRBJ2-1; the match to TRBD2 covers 13 bases. The CDR3 totals 17 residues. Germline CDR1 is MNHEY and CDR2 is SMNVEV (reference sequence). J gave up 6 bases and V 3 bases, and 8 bases lay outside the gene matches. CDR3 amino acids: CASSFLLAGGPSNEQFF. The CDR3 DNA reads TGTGCCAGCAGTTTCCTACTAGCGGGAGGGCCCTCCAATGAGCAGTTCTTC.

The chain uses TRBV20-1 and TRBJ2-7; D perhaps matches TRBD2 (6 bases). Germline V gene data show CDR1 as DFQATT and CDR2 as SNEGSKA (reference sequence). The CDR3 extends over 11 amino acids. This CDR3 reads CGGTVNYEQYF. The DNA of the CDR3 is TGCGGAGGGACCGTAAACTACGAGCAGTACTTC.

The rearrangement joins TRBV18 to TRBJ2-1; 10 positions agree with TRBD2. Germline CDR1 and CDR2: KGHSH and LQKENI. The CDR3 length is 16 residues. After removal of 2 bases from V and 4 bases from J, the junction contained 5 bases not matched to a gene. DNA of the CDR3: TGTGCCAGCTCACCATCCGGGACTAGCGTTTACAATGAGCAGTTCTTC. Translating gives CASSPSGTSVYNEQFF.

Only a few counts were recorded for this clone. The chain is built from TRBV5-1 and TRBJ2-6, with a possible D match to TRBD1 (6 bases). This CDR3 has 14 residues. Germline V gene sequence: CDR1 SGHRS, CDR2 YFSETQ. V was clipped by 4 bases and J by 2 bases, with 7 bases between them. The CDR3 region is CASSRTAGANVLTF. The CDR3 DNA follows: TGCGCCAGCAGCCGGACAGCTGGGGCCAACGTCCTGACTTTC.

This chain connects TRBV2 to TRBJ2-3; D may be TRBD2 (7 bases). CDR1 and CDR2 from the germline V gene are SNHLY and FYNNEI. The CDR3 is made up of 14 amino acids. V was clipped by 10 bases and J by 3 bases, with 17 bases between them. The DNA of the CDR3 is TGTGCCACCGGGATAGGGGGAGGGACAGATACGCAGTATTTT. It codes for CATGIGGGTDTQYF.

V and J are TRBV7-9 and TRBJ1-5; tentatively, D is TRBD1 (6 bases). Germline V gene data show CDR1 as SEHNR and CDR2 as FQNEAQ (reference sequence). The V end lost 5 bases, the J end lost 2 bases, and 13 bases lay between the germline ends. The CDR3 is 15 amino acids. CDR3 coding DNA: TGTGCCAGCAGCCCTACAGGGTCGGGCAATCAGCCCCAGCATTTT. As protein: CASSPTGSGNQPQHF.

This chain joins TRBV30 and TRBJ1-2, with 7 positions matching TRBD1. CDR1 is GTSNPN, CDR2 SVGIG, per germline (reference sequence). Unmatched junction bases numbered 10, after V lost 6 bases and J lost 3 bases. The CDR3 is made up of 14 amino acids. CDR3 residues: CACQSRDRHYGYTF. CDR3 nucleotide sequence: TGTGCCTGCCAATCCCGGGACAGACACTATGGCTACACCTTC.

The rearrangement joins TRBV5-1 to TRBJ2-7; weak D call: TRBD2 (6 bases). Trimming took 0 bases from V and 5 from J, leaving 15 bases between them. This CDR3 has 15 residues. CDR1 and CDR2 (germline): SGHRS, YFSETQ. CDR3 sequence (DNA): TGCGCCAGCAGCTTGGTTTCGATGGAGGGCCACGAGCAGTACTTC. It yields the protein CASSLVSMEGHEQYF.

The chain has TRBV5-4 and TRBJ2-1; TRBD2 matches 11 bases. From germline, CDR1 is SGHNT and CDR2 YYREEE (reference sequence). The CDR3 is 16 amino acids. V was pared by 5 bases and J by 3 bases, with 7 bases of the junction left unmatched. CDR3 in DNA: TGTGCCAGCAGTATAACCGGGACTAGCGGCTACAATGAGCAGTTCTTC. This gives the protein CASSITGTSGYNEQFF.

The V gene is TRBV4-1, the J gene TRBJ2-5; TRBD2 might be the D (5 bases). Germline lookup yields CDR1 MGHRA and CDR2 YSYEKL. The CDR3 runs 15 residues. Trimming pared 0 bases from V and 2 bases from J, leaving 10 bases between. The CDR3 reads CASSQDQRKQETQYF. CDR3 DNA: TGCGCCAGCAGCCAAGACCAGCGGAAACAAGAGACCCAGTACTTC.

The chain employs TRBV2 and TRBJ2-7, with a tentative D call TRBD1 (6 bases). CDR3 length equals 12 residues. CDR1 is SNHLY and CDR2 is FYNNEI in the germline V gene. V dropped 3 bases and J dropped 3 bases, with 6 bases sitting between them. CDR3 amino acids: CASSDRGYEQYF. CDR3 DNA: TGTGCCAGCAGTGACAGGGGCTACGAGCAGTACTTC.